The clone carrying this T cell receptor (beta chain) has at least ten counts. Its target is unknown. This specimen belongs to a study of response to subunit inactivated influenza vaccine. Study conclusions and caveats: Every seasonal influenza vaccination brings in few new T cells, the authors suggested.

MiXCR was run by TCRdb on the RT-PCR reads, yielding one entry per CDR3 protein. The sample yields about 480,000 distinct CDR3 sequences, 10% to 15% seen once. Trimming removed 5 bases from V and 6 bases from J; junction bases left unmatched: 6. CDR3 length equals 14 residues. CDR1 SEHNR and CDR2 FQNEAQ come from the germline V gene (reference sequence). This sequence was found in a man over 45 who received an inactivated influenza vaccine. The sequencing used PBMCs from blood, collected more than 35 days after vaccination. The V and J genes are TRBV7-9 and TRBJ1-2; 10 nucleotides align to TRBD1. CDR3 in amino acids: CASSESGTGDGYTF. The CDR3 nucleotides are TGTGCCAGCAGCGAATCCGGGACAGGGGATGGCTACACCTTC.